This TCR beta chain was sequenced in a study of blood T cell repertoires in COVID-19. This clone was counted a few times. The CDR3 totals 15 residues. V was clipped by 1 base and J by 5 bases, with 13 bases between them. Germline loops: CDR1 SGHKS, CDR2 YYEKEE (reference sequence). This table comes from immunoSEQ multiplex PCR, and its TCRdb copy is limited to in-frame clones, with some not included. The data contain 95,000 or so clones, about four fifths of them singletons. This sequence originates from a woman of 80 years or more with active or convalescent COVID-19. Material: peripheral blood. V and J are TRBV5-5 and TRBJ2-1; D unresolved. This chain's CDR3 is CASSLTIGSDNEQFF. The DNA for the CDR3 is TGTGCCAGCAGCTTGACAATAGGAAGCGACAATGAGCAGTTCTTC. Using reference TRBV5-5 and TRBJ2-1 for the parts outside the CDR3, the full variable domain is DAGVTQSPTHLIKTRGQQVTLRCSPISGHKSVSWYQQVLGQGPQFIFQYYEKEERGRGNFPDRFSARQFPNYSSELNVNALLLGDSALYLCASSLTIGSDNEQFFGPGTRLTVL.